A selection of T cell receptor beta chains follows, all from one sample in a study of regulatory T cells. TCRdb's copy holds only in-frame clones and misses some; the assay was immunoSEQ multiplex PCR. The sample consists of 25,000 or so clones, around nine tenths of them appearing once. The specimen was conventional CD4+ T cells sorted from blood. All receptors come from a child aged 10 to 17 with CD3G deficiency. Each CDR3 is given with its conserved first and last residue. The D gene is left open where the match is weak. Size is omitted from some rows. Given values are once, few, many or a class for expanded clones.

. | TRBJ1-1 | . | TRBV28 | TGTGCCAGCAGCCCTAGACGGTCAGGTGAAGCTTTCTTT | CASSPRRSGEAFF
. | TRBJ2-1 | . | TRBV29-1 | TGCAGCGTTCGATCTAGCTACAATGAGCAGTTCTTC | CSVRSSYNEQFF
. | TRBJ1-2 | . | TRBV4-1 | TGCGCCAGCAGCCAAGATCGGGACACCTTCTATGGCTACACCTTC | CASSQDRDTFYGYTF
TRBD1 | TRBJ2-7 | . | TRBV5-5 | TGTGCCAGCAGCATCGGGACAGAGCGGTACGAGCAGTACTTC | CASSIGTERYEQYF
TRBD2 | TRBJ2-3 | . | TRBV10-3 | TGTGCCAGCGGCGGGACTAGCAGCCCAGATACGCAGTATTTT | CASGGTSSPDTQYF
. | TRBJ2-1 | once | TRBV19 | TGTGCCAGTAGTACGGCGGGGATAGGGGGGAATGAGCAGTTCTTC | CASSTAGIGGNEQFF
TRBD1 | TRBJ2-7 | . | TRBV5-1 | TGCGCCAGCAGCTTGGGAACAGGGGCCTACGAGCAGTACTTC | CASSLGTGAYEQYF
. | TRBJ2-1 | . | TRBV7-9 | TGTGCCAGCAGCTTAGGACAACGGTCTCTCCTCAGGGATAATGAGCAGTTCTTC | CASSLGQRSLLRDNEQFF
. | TRBJ1-5 | . | TRBV28 | TGTGCCAGCAGTTTGTACGGTCAGCCCCAGCATTTT | CASSLYGQPQHF
. | TRBJ1-4 | . | TRBV6-1 | TGTGCCAGCAGTGTTGGGAGTAGGGGTGAAAAACTGTTTTTT | CASSVGSRGEKLFF
TRBD2 | TRBJ2-3 | few | TRBV7-9 | TGTGCCAGCAGCTTATCAGGACTAGCGGGAGGTCCAGATACGCAGTATTTT | CASSLSGLAGGPDTQYF
. | TRBJ2-7 | . | TRBV11-2 | TGTGCCAGCAGCTTAGACCGGCGGAAATCCTACGAGCAGTACTTC | CASSLDRRKSYEQYF
. | TRBJ2-7 | . | TRBV6-1 | TGTGCCAGCAGGCCTACAGCCTACGAGCAGTACTTC | CASRPTAYEQYF
. | TRBJ1-5 | . | TRBV6-1 | TGTGCCAGCAGGACGGATAGCAATCAGCCCCAGCATTTT | CASRTDSNQPQHF
. | TRBJ1-2 | . | TRBV28 | TGTGCCAGCAGCCAAACCCAATTTGGCTACACCTTC | CASSQTQFGYTF
. | TRBJ1-1 | . | TRBV9 | TGTGCCAGCAGCGTAGGTCCCAGCACTGAAGCTTTCTTT | CASSVGPSTEAFF
. | TRBJ2-2 | once | TRBV5-5 | TGTGCCAGCAGCTTGGCTAAGGGGAGCCCCTACGCCGGGGAGCTGTTTTTT | CASSLAKGSPYAGELFF
TRBD2 | TRBJ2-3 | . | TRBV23-1 | TGCGCCAGCAGTCATAAAGCGGGGAACACAGATACGCAGTATTTT | CASSHKAGNTDTQYF
. | TRBJ2-3 | . | TRBV11-3 | TGTGCCAGCAGCACCCGACTGCTCCCGGATACGCAGTATTTT | CASSTRLLPDTQYF
. | TRBJ2-2 | . | TRBV6-1 | TGTGCCAGCAGTGAAGCCAGGGCCGGGGAGCTGTTTTTT | CASSEARAGELFF
. | TRBJ1-1 | . | TRBV7-2 | TGTGCCAGCAGCCCCGCAGGGTCGGCCACTGAAGCTTTCTTT | CASSPAGSATEAFF
TRBD1 | TRBJ2-7 | . | TRBV18 | TGTGCCAGCTCCCCCGGGACAGGGGCCAGGGAGCAGTACTTC | CASSPGTGAREQYF
. | TRBJ2-3 | . | TRBV12-2 | TGTGCAAGTCGCTTAGCGAGTGGGGAGGCCAAAGATACGCAGTATTTT | CASRLASGEAKDTQYF
TRBD1 | TRBJ2-3 | . | TRBV28 | TGTGCCAGCAGTCCCGGGACAGTCCCAGATACGCAGTATTTT | CASSPGTVPDTQYF
. | TRBJ1-4 | . | TRBV6-1 | TGTGCCAGCAGTGAAGGTGGCCGGAGTCTGTTTTTT | CASSEGGRSLFF
TRBD1 | TRBJ1-2 | . | TRBV5-1 | TGCGCCAGCAGTTCCGGGACAGGGGATGGTGGCTACACCTTC | CASSSGTGDGGYTF
. | TRBJ2-7 | . | TRBV11-2 | TGTGCCAGCAGCTTAGGTCTGGGTGGGGAAAACGAGCAGTACTTC | CASSLGLGGENEQYF
TRBD1 | TRBJ2-7 | . | TRBV6-1 | TGTGCCAGCAGGGGGACAGGGCTATCCTACGAGCAGTACTTC | CASRGTGLSYEQYF
TRBD2 | TRBJ2-7 | . | TRBV28 | TGTGCCAGCAGTTCGGGACTAGCGGGAGGTATGCGCGAGCAGTACTTC | CASSSGLAGGMREQYF
TRBD2 | TRBJ2-7 | . | TRBV7-8 | TGTGCCAGCAGCTTAGATCTAGCGGGAGGCTACGAGCAGTACTTC | CASSLDLAGGYEQYF
TRBD1 | TRBJ2-7 | . | TRBV5-1 | TGCGCCAGCAGTTATGACAGGGTCGGCGAGCAGTACTTC | CASSYDRVGEQYF
. | TRBJ2-5 | . | TRBV7-9 | TGTGCCAGCAGTCCTAGCGAGGGGCCCCAGTACTTC | CASSPSEGPQYF
TRBD1 | TRBJ2-7 | . | TRBV5-1 | TGCGCCAGCCATAGGACAGGGGGCCGAGAGCAGTACTTC | CASHRTGGREQYF
TRBD1 | TRBJ2-7 | . | TRBV28 | TGTGCCAGCAGCCATGCCGGGACAGGCGGTCTCGAGCAGTACTTC | CASSHAGTGGLEQYF
. | TRBJ2-7 | . | TRBV28 | TGTGCCAGCAGCCTGACCGGTCTAGGGAGCGAGCAGTACTTC | CASSLTGLGSEQYF
. | TRBJ2-7 | . | TRBV7-9 | TGTGCCAGCAGCCTAGACAGGACCCACGAGCAGTACTTC | CASSLDRTHEQYF
TRBD2 | TRBJ2-1 | . | TRBV5-1 | TGCGCCAGCAGCCCGGGACTAGCGGGATTCGACGAGCAGTTCTTC | CASSPGLAGFDEQFF
TRBD1 | TRBJ2-7 | . | TRBV4-1 | TGCGCCAGCAGCCAACTACCGGGACAGGGCTACGAGCAGTACTTC | CASSQLPGQGYEQYF
TRBD2 | TRBJ2-7 | . | TRBV6-1 | TGTGCCAGCAGTGTTAGACTAGCAGGGTCCTACGAGCAGTACTTC | CASSVRLAGSYEQYF
. | TRBJ2-3 | . | TRBV9 | TGTGCCAGCAGCGTAGGGTCCTTCCTCACAGATACGCAGTATTTT | CASSVGSFLTDTQYF
. | TRBJ1-1 | . | TRBV19 | TGTGCCAGTAGTATAGATGGACGCACTGAAGCTTTCTTT | CASSIDGRTEAFF
. | TRBJ2-7 | . | TRBV28 | TGTGCCAGCAGTAGAGGTAGCGGACCCTACGAGCAGTACTTC | CASSRGSGPYEQYF
TRBD1 | TRBJ2-4 | . | TRBV11-2 | TGTGCCAGCAGCTCACAGGGGACCTTAGCCAAAAACATTCAGTACTTC | CASSSQGTLAKNIQYF
. | TRBJ2-5 | . | TRBV11-2 | TGTGCCAGCAGCAAAGATAGGGGACTCGAGACCCAGTACTTC | CASSKDRGLETQYF
. | TRBJ1-1 | once | TRBV10-3 | TGTGCCATCAGTGAGTCTCCGGGTCGTGGAGGGGGGACTGAAGCTTTCTTT | CAISESPGRGGGTEAFF
TRBD1 | TRBJ2-7 | once | TRBV4-1 | TGCGCCAGCAGCCAGGGACAGGGGACTCTCTACGAGCAGTACTTC | CASSQGQGTLYEQYF
. | TRBJ2-7 | few | TRBV19 | TGTGACTACTTAATAGATTGGGCTAGCTCCTACGAGCAGTACTTC | CDYLIDWASSYEQYF
. | TRBJ1-1 | . | TRBV28 | TGTGCCAGCAGTCGGGGGTCGGTGCGGAACACTGAAGCTTTCTTT | CASSRGSVRNTEAFF